Described below is a single T cell receptor (beta chain) sequence and its context. The antigen this receptor binds is unknown. There are no base qualities to consult, and no much larger clone falls within one base. The cohort consisted of hundreds of healthy bone marrow donors. At the time of sampling, all cohort members were nominally healthy, though unrecorded immune exposures were likely present. The donor tested CMV seropositive, placing the donor among the approximately 310 seropositive members of the cohort. A peripheral blood sample was collected from each donor, and TCR beta sequencing was performed on peripheral blood mononuclear cells. The Qiagen DNeasy Blood Extraction Kit was used to extract genomic DNA from the blood cell samples. CDR1 and CDR2 (MDHEN, SYDVKM) derive from the germline V gene. The CDR3 contains 11 residues, cysteine and phenylalanine counted. Kept here is only the CDR3 DNA, which spans 33 bases and is read in frame from base 1. Trimming takes 2 bases from V and 7 bases from J, and the germline ends sit 6 bases apart.

The library was obtained by the immunoSEQ multiplex PCR assay. For the multiplex PCR, a mixture combining 60 forward primers for TCR Vbeta segments and 13 reverse primers for TCR Jbeta segments was used. A multiplex PCR assay on genomic DNA amplified the CDR3 region of rearranged TCR beta genes. On the Illumina HiSeq System, the amplified TCR beta libraries were sequenced as 87-base-pair reads. Regarding the original processing steps: In a later analysis, approximately 74 million unique TCR beta chains were counted across the 650 to 750 repertoires, and roughly 11 million of these chains were shared by at least two donors. Raw reads were error-corrected and collapsed into unique sequences with a nearest-neighbor algorithm that merged closely related sequences to remove PCR and sequencing errors. CDR3 sequences were aligned to IMGT reference sequences to assign V, D and J gene segments. For a sequence to be retained, a match of at least six nucleotides to both a V gene segment and a J gene segment was required. Rearrangements were called productive when the CDR3 lacked stop codons and stayed in frame with V and J; all others were non-productive. CDR3 was defined by IMGT convention, running from the second conserved V-encoded cysteine to the conserved J-encoded phenylalanine. The earlier analysis of 500 to 600 of the donors excluded sequences that lacked an unambiguous match to a single V gene segment. In an earlier analysis of approximately 610 of the donors, V segments were called functional above 56.7% productive rearrangements and were called segregating when the between-donor standard deviation exceeded 5%. A statistical classification framework was developed to diagnose cytomegalovirus status using the catalog of TCR beta chain sequences. In a later analysis, V and J genes were assigned by comparing TCR nucleotide sequences against IMGT/GENE-DB human TR gene sequences. In a later analysis, CDR3 sequences and most-parsimonious VDJ recombination scenarios were assigned using the TCRdist pipeline. In a later analysis, each TCR beta chain was defined by its CDR3 amino acid sequence together with its V-gene family, and reads without a unique V-gene family were excluded. In a later analysis, several hundred highly shared, low-generation-probability nucleotide sequences were removed to address suspected cross-contamination and a sequencing artifact. In a later analysis, a clonal expansion index for each public chain was calculated from normalized within-repertoire ranks of inferred template counts. A later analysis computed generation probabilities with a VDJ recombination model fitted to out-of-frame rearrangements, and checked the results against IGoR. In a later analysis, hypergeometric tests were used to score TCR-TCR, TCR-HLA and TCR-CMV co-occurrence, with a repertoire-size bias correction applied to TCR pairs. To estimate false discovery rates, a later analysis permuted the HLA or CMV assignments 20 times. In a later analysis, co-occurring TCRs were grouped using DBSCAN, with TCRdist sequence similarity added in when clustering inside HLA-allele-positive subsets. For co-occurrence clustering, repertoires with fewer than 30,000 or more than 120,000 public chains were excluded, along with four to six repertoires with anomalous nucleotide sharing. What TCRdb holds here is the immuneACCESS table cut down to in-frame rearrangements. Part of the clones is not present; checked against another copy, under half of the missing clones reflect an unresolved V gene, and the others are unexplained. The DNA was the basis for D and trimming; V, J and clone size are from that table. The sample yields some 110,000 clones; 76% were counted once. The ten largest make up 16% of the sample.

This record belongs to a study of cytomegalovirus exposure and HLA in healthy donors (dated by TCRdb to about 2017). Study-level background: In an earlier analysis of approximately 500 of the donors, roughly 300 Gb of sequence data and some 100 million unique TCR beta sequences from 150 million to 200 million T cells were reported. Class I and class II HLA loci were covered by the typing at four-digit resolution. A separate validation cohort of 100 to 150 different subjects was used in addition to the roughly 670-subject first cohort. An early release that covered fewer than 800 HLA-typed donors contained around 300 gigabases of sequencing data and 85 million to 100 million unique TCR sequences. Across 300 to 400 genotyped donors of the cohort, an average of roughly 200,000 unique TCR beta nucleotide sequences per donor were sequenced, and roughly 18% of those sequences were non-productive. A later genetic analysis used genome-wide SNP genotypes for about 55% of the 666 donors, treating that subset as a discovery cohort. A later analysis re-examined previously published TCR beta repertoires from hundreds of donors and added high-resolution HLA genotyping to investigate patterns of TCR occurrence. Rather than using new phenotypic data, the later analysis identified candidate immune exposures from TCR beta sequences and from how often those sequences occurred across donors. Every repertoire in the discovery cohort had been generated on one and the same sequencing platform. In an earlier analysis of 587 of the donors, high-throughput TCR beta sequencing was used to judge whether each TCR beta V gene segment behaved as functional or pseudogenic. Among the roughly 400 genotyped donors, under 90% belonged to the genetic ancestry cluster associated with self-reported Caucasian donors. High-throughput TCR immunosequencing, statistical association of individual TCRs with disease status, and machine learning were combined to predict cytomegalovirus infection status. The aim of the study was to test whether cataloging public T cell receptors could identify signatures of past pathogen exposure. The study profiled the T cell repertoires of 550 to 700 subjects by immunosequencing and related them to cytomegalovirus serostatus. Typing coverage differed by locus: A, B, C, DRB1 and DQB1 were typed in roughly 620-640 donors, DQA1 in about 500, DPA1 in nearly 610, and DPB1 in 450 to 490. Several DR-DQ haplotypes were treated as single units for association and clustering because of strong linkage in the cohort. Donor age, sex, ethnicity and CMV serostatus were compiled together with the repertoire data.

Paper-wide results and their limitations: In a later analysis, 16,951 TCR beta sequences were associated with specific HLA alleles at a false discovery rate of 0.05. A group of highly shared sequence variants was considered likely to be a technical artifact of the sequencing pipeline. A later genetic analysis associated a missense DCLRE1C variant with V-gene and J-gene trimming of TCR beta chains, and an independent cohort replicated the association. Because counts were too low, about 15 rarely observed V segments, including chromosome 9 orphons, were left out of the earlier analysis of approximately 500 of the donors. A further reported finding was that TCR beta sequences accurately predicted the HLA-A and HLA-B alleles for most subjects in the first cohort. Cytomegalovirus status was reported to be diagnosed by the classifier with high specificity and sensitivity in both the original and validation cohorts. A later analysis found that TCR association rates varied across HLA loci, with DRB1 alleles showing the most associated TCRs and HLA-C alleles the fewest. When HLA alleles, especially DR and DQ, strongly co-occurred, attributing TCR associations to individual alleles was difficult. Linkage disequilibrium might explain the correlated functional status among segregating V segments, but an unknown experimental factor could not be ruled out. In a later analysis, several top co-occurrence clusters were reported to appear linked to parvovirus B19, influenza, CMV and Epstein-Barr virus. In vitro tests confirmed that a few of the cytomegalovirus-associated TCR beta chains recognize cytomegalovirus antigens. This cohort had only TCR beta chains sequenced, and the lack of alpha or paired-chain data limited which features could be detected. The only immune exposure information available for the cohort was CMV serostatus. A later analysis found that most CMV-associated TCR beta chains appeared HLA-restricted, with HLA associations seemingly driven largely by CMV exposure. In an earlier analysis of 587 of the donors, most TCR beta V segments were observed in productive rearrangements about 87% or about 30% of the time, broadly matching IMGT annotations. Presence/absence analyses assumed roughly uniform sequencing depth across donors, an assumption that may not hold. A later analysis found that HLA-associated TCR beta chains were more clonally expanded and had lower generation probabilities than equally common non-associated chains. Across donors, most TCR sequences were observed very rarely, whereas some public TCRs were present in many individuals. Because HLA typing was unavailable for some donors at each locus, only the typed subset was used in association tests. According to the authors, the approach could potentially be generalized to other disease states and immunological phenotypes. The study listed 164 TCR beta chains as associated with cytomegalovirus. Because the 87-base-pair reads could not distinguish some IMGT-functional V segments, including TRBV6-2 and TRBV6-3, those segments were excluded. According to a later genetic analysis, donors in an Asian-associated ancestry cluster had fewer N-insertions in productive TCRs than the roughly 670-donor mean.

This clonotype originated in a man between 45 and 60 years old in good health and CMV-seropositive. Sequenced: PBMCs. The sequence links TRBV28 to TRBJ2-7, with a weak D call of TRBD2 (5 bases match). CDR3 sequence: CASSLTGEQYF. In nucleotides, the sequence is TGTGCCAGCAGTTTAACGGGGGAGCAGTACTTC. Full variable domain (CDR3 extended with the reference TRBV28 and TRBJ2-7 proteins): DVKVTQSSRYLVKRTGEKVFLECVQDMDHENMFWYRQDPGLGLRLIYFSYDVKMKEKGDIPEGYSVSREKKERFSLILESASTNQTSMYLCASSLTGEQYFGPGTRLTVT.